The 21 T cell receptor beta chains below all came from one sample that was sequenced in a study of blood T cell repertoires in COVID-19. The protocol was immunoSEQ multiplex PCR, while the TCRdb copy is restricted to in-frame clones and leaves out a portion. The repertoire has approximately 210,000 clones, under 95% of them found once; the top ten carry more than 0.95%. Sequencing used peripheral blood. All receptors come from a man aged 25 to 40 with acute or convalescent COVID-19.

This chain joins TRBV27 and TRBJ2-5; D is uncertain. V shed 3 bases and J shed 5 bases, with 4 bases lying between them. This CDR3 region has 11 residues. Germline V gives CDR1 MNHEY, CDR2 SMNVEV (reference sequence). As DNA, the CDR3 is TGTGCCAGCAGTTTTCAGGAGACCCAGTACTTC. Translation gives CASSFQETQYF.

This chain joins TRBV28 and TRBJ1-5; 12 bases fit TRBD1. Germline CDR1 is MDHEN and CDR2 is SYDVKM. The CDR3 loop spans 16 amino acids. V trimming: 6 bases; J trimming: 2 bases; junction bases outside the gene matches: 5. The DNA for the CDR3 is TGTGCCAGCAGCCCCGGGACAGGGGGCCGCAATCAGCCCCAGCATTTT. This translates into CASSPGTGGRNQPQHF.

This clone has just one count. Other DNA sequences from this sample encode an identical CDR3 as well. The chain joins TRBV10-1 to TRBJ2-3; tentatively, D is TRBD2 (5 bases). V was clipped by 0 bases and J by 0 bases, with 7 bases between them. The germline CDR1 and CDR2 sequences are WNHNN and SYGVQD (reference sequence). This CDR3 comprises 15 residues. Here the CDR3 reads CASSESRGSTDTQYF. The CDR3 region has the DNA TGCGCCAGCAGTGAGTCGCGCGGGAGCACAGATACGCAGTATTTT.

The rearrangement links TRBV30 to TRBJ2-7, with D tentatively TRBD2 (6 bases). This CDR3 spans 15 amino acids. V lost 0 bases and J 4 bases, leaving 16 bases between the germline ends. In germline, CDR1 is GTSNPN, CDR2 SVGIG (reference sequence). DNA of the CDR3: TGTGCCTGGAGTGTTGGCGGGGTACCCTCATACGAGCAGTACTTC. Its protein is CAWSVGGVPSYEQYF.

The chain links TRBV7-2 to TRBJ2-3, with 11 bases aligning to TRBD2. J lost 3 bases, V lost 1 base, and 12 bases had no gene match. CDR1 is SGHTA, CDR2 FQGNSA, per germline. The CDR3 contains 19 residues. In nucleotides, the CDR3 is TGTGCCAGCAGCTTAGGGCACTCCTGGACTAGCGGGTTAACAGATACGCAGTATTTT. Amino acid sequence: CASSLGHSWTSGLTDTQYF.

The chain uses TRBV25-1 and TRBJ2-6, with D unresolved. The CDR3 runs to 16 residues. Deletions cut 6 bases from V and 3 bases from J, with 15 bases between. Per the germline V gene, CDR1 is MGHDK and CDR2 is SYGVNS. CDR3 amino acids: CASSPPRVSGANVLTF. The CDR3 DNA reads as TGTGCCAGCAGCCCTCCCCGGGTGAGTGGGGCCAACGTCCTGACTTTC.

This clone occurred once. The rearrangement joins TRBV19 to TRBJ1-2; no clear D gene. Germline V gene lookup returns CDR1 LNHDA and CDR2 SQIVND (reference sequence). V was pared by 1 base and J by 4 bases, with 10 bases between. The CDR3 loop spans 14 amino acids. This CDR3 reads CASSIVGRSYGYTF. DNA for the CDR3: TGTGCCAGTAGTATAGTGGGCAGGTCCTATGGCTACACCTTC.

In this sample, this clone turned up once. V and J are TRBV10-2 and TRBJ2-3; a weak D match, TRBD2 (6 bases). Germline-derived CDR1 and CDR2 are WSHSY and SAAADI. The ends were cut back, 6 bases at V and 6 bases at J, with 19 bases in the middle. CDR3 length equals 15 residues. This CDR3 reads CASRGLSWNVDTQYF. The DNA for the CDR3 is TGCGCCAGCAGGGGACTCAGCTGGAATGTGGATACGCAGTATTTT.

The V and J genes are TRBV18 and TRBJ1-6, with 7 bases lining up with TRBD1. Per the germline V gene, CDR1 is KGHSH and CDR2 is LQKENI. The J segment lost 8 bases and the V segment lost 4 bases, leaving 8 bases of the junction unmatched. The CDR3 loop spans 15 amino acids. For the CDR3, the DNA is TGTGCCAGCTCACGGGACAGAAACGTGGATTCACCCCTCCACTTT. Protein: CASSRDRNVDSPLHF.

The chain combines TRBV15 with TRBJ1-4; D is perhaps TRBD1 (5 bases). Germline V gene lookup returns CDR1 LNHNV and CDR2 YYDKDF (reference sequence). The ends were cut back, 0 bases at V and 11 bases at J, with 16 bases in the middle. CDR3 size: 15 residues. CDR3 in amino acids: CATSRDLSGARKLFF. The CDR3 bases are TGTGCCACCAGCAGAGATCTCAGCGGGGCTAGGAAACTGTTTTTT.

The rearrangement links TRBV3-1 (or the pseudogene TRBV3-2) to TRBJ2-7, with D possibly matching TRBD2 (6 bases). CDR1 is LGHDT, CDR2 YNNKEL, per germline (reference sequence). The CDR3 contains 13 residues. Trimming shortened V by 5 bases and J by 2 bases, and 10 bases separated the two germline ends. The CDR3 nucleotides read TGTGCCAGCAGCTCACGACTAGCCTACGAGCAGTACTTC. Translating it yields CASSSRLAYEQYF.

The rearrangement links TRBV5-5 to TRBJ1-2; no definite D call. The germline V gene has CDR1 SGHKS and CDR2 YYEKEE (reference sequence). The ends were cut back, 2 bases at V and 7 bases at J, with 9 bases in the middle. This CDR3 has 12 residues. Here the CDR3 reads CASSFGVLGYTF. CDR3 coding DNA: TGTGCCAGCAGCTTCGGGGTTCTTGGCTACACCTTC.

This clone was observed a handful of times. The junction and the germline gene differ at one end; a read error may be behind it. The chain links TRBV6-4 to TRBJ1-1; 11 nucleotides line up with TRBD1. From germline, CDR1 is MRHNA and CDR2 SNTAGT. The CDR3 is made up of 17 amino acids. The CDR3 loop is CAGRTGGPPMLNTEAFF. The CDR3 coding sequence is TGTGCCGGCAGGACAGGGGGCCCCCCTATGTTGAACACTGAAGCTTTCTTT.

V is TRBV3-1 (or the pseudogene TRBV3-2) and J is TRBJ2-7; TRBD2 is a possible D gene (6 bases). The CDR3 is 12 amino acids. Germline assignment: CDR1 LGHDT and CDR2 YNNKEL (reference sequence). The ends were cut back, 4 bases at V and 5 bases at J, with 9 bases in the middle. CDR3 residues: CASSRWGDEQYF. The CDR3 DNA follows: TGTGCCAGCAGCCGCTGGGGGGACGAGCAGTACTTC.

This rearrangement joins TRBV19 to TRBJ2-1; D is possibly TRBD1 (6 bases). The CDR3 is 15 residues long. Germline lookup yields CDR1 LNHDA and CDR2 SQIVND (reference sequence). Trimming cost V 2 bases and J 5 bases, with 13 bases left between them. CDR3 DNA sequence: TGTGCCAGTAGTATAAGTTGGCAGGGGAACAATGAGCAGTTCTTC. It specifies CASSISWQGNNEQFF.

The rearrangement joins TRBV27 to TRBJ2-7; 13 positions agree with TRBD2. Germline V CDR1 and CDR2: MNHEY, SMNVEV (reference sequence). This CDR3 comprises 16 residues. V was clipped by 5 bases and J by 4 bases; unmatched bases: 8. The DNA for the CDR3 is TGTGCCAGCAGTACCCCGGGACTAGCGGGAAATTACGAGCAGTACTTC. Translation: CASSTPGLAGNYEQYF.

This chain connects TRBV19 to TRBJ2-7; D is perhaps TRBD1 (5 bases). The CDR3 runs to 13 residues. The V gene lost 5 bases and the J gene lost 2 bases, with 10 bases spanning the gap. Germline-derived CDR1 and CDR2 are LNHDA and SQIVND (reference sequence). The CDR3 region has the DNA TGTGCCAGTAGTCGCGGACAACCCTACGAGCAGTACTTC. Protein product: CASSRGQPYEQYF.

This clone was picked up a small number of times. The CDR3 loop reads CASSLASQVPPLHF. DNA for the CDR3: TGTGCCAGCAGCTTAGCCTCCCAGGTCCCACCCCTCCACTTT. This chain joins TRBV7-2 and TRBJ1-6; D unresolved. V was trimmed by 0 bases and J by 11 bases, leaving 11 bases between them. CDR1 and CDR2 (germline): SGHTA, FQGNSA. This CDR3 spans 14 amino acids.

This chain joins TRBV12-3 or TRBV12-4 and TRBJ2-7; D is unclear. The length of the CDR3 is 11 residues. Trimming took off 2 bases at V and 5 bases at J, with 4 bases between the two ends. CDR3 sequence (DNA): TGTGCCAGCAGTTTACTCCACGAGCAGTACTTC. Its protein product is CASSLLHEQYF.

The chain uses TRBV7-2 and TRBJ1-5; 10 bases agree with TRBD1. CDR3 length: 14 residues. Unmatched junction bases numbered 2, after V lost 5 bases and J lost 4 bases. The germline V gene encodes CDR1 SGHTA and CDR2 FQGNSA. The CDR3 loop is CASSKDRGNQPQHF. The CDR3 bases are TGTGCCAGCAGCAAGGACAGGGGGAATCAGCCCCAGCATTTT.

This clone was observed once. This chain joins TRBV30 and TRBJ2-2, with D perhaps TRBD1 (5 bases). The CDR3 contains 13 residues. Trimming pared 4 bases from V and 7 bases from J, leaving 13 bases between. CDR1 is GTSNPN, CDR2 SVGIG, per germline (reference sequence). The CDR3 spells CAWIPGFVGELFF. In DNA form, the CDR3 reads TGTGCCTGGATCCCAGGGTTTGTCGGGGAGCTGTTTTTT. The complete variable domain, with remaining parts taken from reference TRBV30 and TRBJ2-2, reads SQTIHQWPATLVQPVGSPLSLECTVEGTSNPNLYWYRQAAGRGLQLLFYSVGIGQISSEVPQNLSASRPQDRQFILSSKKLLLSDSGFYLCAWIPGFVGELFFGEGSRLTVL.